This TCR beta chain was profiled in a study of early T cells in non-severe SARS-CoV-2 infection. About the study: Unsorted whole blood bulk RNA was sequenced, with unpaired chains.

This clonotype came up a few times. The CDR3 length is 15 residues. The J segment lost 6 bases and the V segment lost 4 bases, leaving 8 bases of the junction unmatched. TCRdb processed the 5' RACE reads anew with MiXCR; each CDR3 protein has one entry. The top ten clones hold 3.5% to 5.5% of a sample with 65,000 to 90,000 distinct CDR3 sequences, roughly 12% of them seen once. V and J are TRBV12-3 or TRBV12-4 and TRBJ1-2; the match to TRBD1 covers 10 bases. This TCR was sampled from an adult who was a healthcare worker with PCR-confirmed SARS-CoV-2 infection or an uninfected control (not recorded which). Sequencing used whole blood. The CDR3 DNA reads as TGTGCCAGCAGTTATGGGGACAGGGGTTTTGATGGCTACACCTTC. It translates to CASSYGDRGFDGYTF.